The present TCR beta chain was sequenced within a study of blood T cell repertoires in COVID-19 (dated by TCRdb to 2018 to 2020). Context from the whole study: The collaborator samples originated in the United States, Italy and Spain and spanned the acute and convalescent phases of COVID-19. The prospective study material was composed of cDNA or gDNA derived from T cells, B-cell-depleted T cells, or PBMCs. The dataset comprised deeply sampled blood TCRbeta repertoires from subjects exposed to, actively infected with, or recovered from COVID-19. Samples came from the ongoing ImmuneRACE study (first 160 participants) plus 1,254 subjects from 6 global collaborators. A freely available public database, intended as a resource for researchers studying the immune response to SARS-CoV-2, is where the repertoires were released. Nearly every sample came with metadata listing a de-identified subject ID, COVID-19 status, age in years and sex. Where HLA class I and class II types were available, the types were taken from metadata supplied by the sample provider, not from assay-based typing.

Each collaborating institution followed its own protocols to collect whole blood in K2EDTA tubes. For TCRbeta analysis, collaborators shipped samples as frozen whole blood, isolated PBMCs, or DNA extracted from either of those sample types. TCRbeta CDR3 regions were amplified from genomic DNA by means of the immunoSEQ Assay, a bias-controlled multiplex PCR. In the original analysis: The number of nucleated cells in each sample was estimated from the amplification of reference gene primers within the assay. To quantify the absolute abundance of each unique TCRbeta CDR3 rearrangement, sequence reads were collapsed and filtered. For each sample, productive Simpson clonality was calculated as the square root of Simpson's diversity index across productive rearrangements. TCRdb re-hosts the immuneACCESS table, in-frame sequences only. Its copies lack some clones; in the studies checked, an unresolved V gene accounts for under half of them, and the cause for the rest is not known. V, J and clone size derive from that table, while D and trimming were established from the DNA sequence. The table for this sample lists about 230,000 clones; around four fifths of them were counted only once. The ten largest clones capture 2% to 3% of the sample.

What the work shows at the level of the full study, not this receptor alone: Clinical and demographic metadata were provided uncurated, with the amount varying by source and participant.

From the cysteine up to the phenylalanine, the CDR3 has a length of 15 residues. The CDR3 DNA has 45 bases and is translated from base 1. Turning to this clone: Its target antigen remains unknown. No quality values exist for individual bases; no much larger clone is one base distant.

The V and J genes are TRBV21-1 and TRBJ1-4. TRBV21-1 is termed a pseudogene. The TCR originated in a woman in her 70s with active or convalescent COVID-19. Sequencing was carried out using peripheral blood. The nucleotides are TGTGCCAGCAGCACCGACTCTGCAACTAATGAAAAACTGTTTTTT. It is translated as CASSTDSATNEKLFF.